These 29 T cell receptor beta chains share one sample of origin, sequenced in a study of naive CD8 T cells in extremely preterm neonates. TCRdb keeps only in-frame clones here, not all; method: immunoSEQ multiplex PCR. This table holds about 4,000 clones, about 97% found once. Sequencing input: naive CD8+ T cells from blood. The origin of the receptors is a human donor in good health.

The chain employs TRBV7-2 and TRBJ2-1, with 7 bases fitting TRBD2. Unmatched junction bases numbered 18, after V lost 2 bases and J lost 5 bases. In germline, CDR1 is SGHTA, CDR2 FQGNSA. The CDR3 covers 19 residues. The CDR3, as DNA: TGTGCCAGCAGCTTACGGGGACTAAGCTACCAAACCAATAACAATGAGCAGTTCTTC. Translation: CASSLRGLSYQTNNNEQFF.

This chain connects TRBV4-1 to TRBJ1-5; tentatively, D is TRBD1 (6 bases). The CDR3 runs to 15 residues. Deletions cut 0 bases from V and 4 bases from J, with 10 bases between. Germline V gene sequence: CDR1 MGHRA, CDR2 YSYEKL. The CDR3 nucleotides are TGCGCCAGCAGCCAAGAACAGGGACAAAATCAGCCCCAGCATTTT. Translating it yields CASSQEQGQNQPQHF.

The chain links TRBV4-1 to TRBJ1-2, with 7 bases aligning to TRBD1. V gave up 5 bases and J gave up 1 base; unmatched junction bases: 1. Germline loops: CDR1 MGHRA, CDR2 YSYEKL. The CDR3 is made up of 13 amino acids. The CDR3 nucleotides are TGCGCCAGCAGCTGGGACAGTAACTATGGCTACACCTTC. It codes for CASSWDSNYGYTF.

This clone was seen once. The chain is built from TRBV19 and TRBJ2-7, with D perhaps TRBD1 (6 bases). Trimming shortened V by 1 base and J by 2 bases, and 15 bases separated the two germline ends. CDR1 and CDR2 (germline): LNHDA, SQIVND (reference sequence). This CDR3 has 16 residues. DNA for the CDR3: TGTGCCAGTAGTATAGGGCGGTTCAGGGGAGCCTACGAGCAGTACGTC. This gives the protein CASSIGRFRGAYEQYV.

The chain combines TRBV7-9 with TRBJ1-3; D is possibly TRBD1 (5 bases). Deletions cut 2 bases from V and 15 bases from J, with 20 bases between. Germline assignment: CDR1 SEHNR and CDR2 FQNEAQ (reference sequence). The CDR3 sequence is 14 residues long. DNA of the CDR3: TGTGCCAGCAGCTTAACAGGAGATACATATGGGGCATATTTT. It yields the protein CASSLTGDTYGAYF. Together with reference TRBV7-9 and TRBJ1-3, the CDR3 gives the full variable domain: DTGVSQNPRHKITKRGQNVTFRCDPISEHNRLYWYRQTLGQGPEFLTYFQNEAQLEKSRLLSDRFSAERPKGSFSTLEIQRTEQGDSAMYLCASSLTGDTYGAYFGEGSWLTVV.

This sequence joins TRBV25-1 and TRBJ1-2; 9 positions match TRBD1. The trim removed 2 bases at V and 6 bases at J, leaving 10 bases unmatched. Germline V CDR1 and CDR2: MGHDK, SYGVNS. The CDR3 loop spans 16 amino acids. CDR3 nucleotides: TGTGCCAGCAGTGAAACCGGGACAGGGAAAACGAATGGCTACACCTTC. As protein: CASSETGTGKTNGYTF.

The genes are TRBV7-3 and TRBJ2-3; 12 bases map to TRBD2. Germline loops: CDR1 SGHTA, CDR2 FQGTGA. The CDR3 contains 15 residues. J lost 9 bases, V lost 5 bases, and 9 bases had no gene match. The CDR3 DNA sequence: TGTGCCAGCAGCCCTACGAGACTAGCGGGGGAGACGCAGTATTTT. It yields the protein CASSPTRLAGETQYF.

The chain is built from TRBV7-3 and TRBJ2-3, with TRBD2 matching 7 bases. The CDR3 consists of 13 residues. Germline CDR1 SGHTA, CDR2 FQGTGA. Losses at the gene ends were 5 bases for V and 3 bases for J; bases not matched to a gene: 2. CDR3 DNA: TGTGCCAGCAGCCCCGGGGGGACAGATACGCAGTATTTT. Protein product: CASSPGGTDTQYF.

The V gene is TRBV29-1, the J gene TRBJ1-2; 7 bases agree with TRBD1. The CDR3 contains 12 residues. Germline CDR1 is SQVTM and CDR2 is ANQGSEA. Unmatched junction bases numbered 6, after V lost 5 bases and J lost 6 bases. The DNA for the CDR3 is TGCAGCGTTACAGGGGAGGCGGATGGCTACACCTTC. Translating gives CSVTGEADGYTF. Supplemented by reference TRBV29-1 and TRBJ1-2, the full variable domain reads SAVISQKPSRDICQRGTSLTIQCQVDSQVTMMFWYRQQPGQSLTLIATANQGSEATYESGFVIDKFPISRPNLTFSTLTVSNMSPEDSSIYLCSVTGEADGYTFGSGTRLTVV.

This chain uses TRBV6-6 with TRBJ2-7, with D perhaps matching TRBD2 (6 bases). The CDR3 loop spans 13 amino acids. Germline V gene sequence: CDR1 MNHNY, CDR2 SVGAGI (reference sequence). V shed 5 bases and J shed 5 bases, with 13 bases lying between them. CDR3 sequence (DNA): TGTGCCAGCAGTGGAAGTTGGAGGGACGAGCAGTACGTC. This gives the protein CASSGSWRDEQYV.

V usage is TRBV28 and J usage is TRBJ1-6; D possibly corresponds to TRBD1 (6 bases). The CDR3 extends over 14 amino acids. Trimming pared 7 bases from V and 8 bases from J, leaving 15 bases between. Germline CDR1 and CDR2: MDHEN and SYDVKM. For the CDR3, the DNA is TGTGCCAGCACCCCAACAGGGATTCATTCACCCCTCCACTTT. As protein: CASTPTGIHSPLHF.

The chain recombines TRBV5-1 with TRBJ1-1, with D tentatively TRBD1 (5 bases). CDR1 SGHRS and CDR2 YFSETQ come from the germline V gene. The CDR3 extends over 16 amino acids. V was pared by 2 bases and J by 3 bases, with 17 bases between. CDR3 nucleotides: TGCGCCAGCAGCTTTGCATACCGGGCAGGGCACACTGAAGCTTTCTTT. Encoded protein: CASSFAYRAGHTEAFF.

The genes are TRBV6-5 and TRBJ2-7; maybe TRBD1 (6 bases). From germline, CDR1 is MNHEY and CDR2 SVGAGI. The V end lost 4 bases, the J end lost 3 bases, and 13 bases lay between the germline ends. This CDR3 is 14 amino acids long. In nucleotides, the CDR3 is TGTGCCAGCAGTTTCGGGCAAGGGGGCTACGAGCAGTACTTC. Protein product: CASSFGQGGYEQYF.

This chain links TRBV7-9 with TRBJ2-5, with TRBD2 matching over 9 bases. Germline V gives CDR1 SEHNR, CDR2 FQNEAQ (reference sequence). With V trimmed by 4 bases and J by 9 bases, 18 bases remained unmatched. The CDR3 is 17 residues long. CDR3 amino acids: CASSSPPVRGGPPAQYF. DNA of the CDR3: TGTGCCAGCAGCTCGCCCCCTGTGCGGGGGGGCCCTCCAGCCCAGTACTTC.

CDR3 nucleotide sequence: TGTGCCAGCAGCTTAAGTTTGGCCGAAGCTTTCTTT. This sequence encodes CASSLSLAEAFF. This chain uses TRBV11-2 with TRBJ1-1, with D unresolved. This CDR3 contains 12 residues. CDR1 and CDR2 from the germline V gene are SGHAT and FQNNGV. With 2 bases removed from V and 8 bases from J, the gap between germline ends came to 9 bases.

V is TRBV27 and J is TRBJ2-1; 10 bases are a match to TRBD2. Germline trimming cut 4 bases from V and 1 base from J; bases unmatched to any gene: 1. This CDR3 region has 15 residues. Per the germline V gene, CDR1 is MNHEY and CDR2 is SMNVEV (reference sequence). The CDR3 nucleotides read TGTGCCAGCAGTTCGGGACTAGCGTCCTACAATGAGCAGTTCTTC. This encodes CASSSGLASYNEQFF.

This chain links TRBV28 with TRBJ2-3; 10 positions agree with TRBD1. J was trimmed by 0 bases and V by 7 bases; bases with no gene match: 4. Germline assignment: CDR1 MDHEN and CDR2 SYDVKM. There are 15 residues in the CDR3. In DNA, the CDR3 is TGTGCCAGCACCTGGGACAGGGGAAGCACAGATACGCAGTATTTT. The encoded protein is CASTWDRGSTDTQYF.

The CDR3 nucleotides are TGTGCCAGTAGTATCGGACAGGGGGCATGGCAGCCCCAGCATTTT. It encodes CASSIGQGAWQPQHF. The rearrangement uses TRBV19 and TRBJ1-5; TRBD1 matches at 11 bases. Per the germline V gene, CDR1 is LNHDA and CDR2 is SQIVND (reference sequence). The CDR3 is made up of 15 amino acids. Trimming at V came to 3 bases and at J to 7 bases, leaving 5 bases not matched to a gene.

This chain joins TRBV5-8 and TRBJ2-1; 8 nucleotides align to TRBD2. The germline V gene has CDR1 SGHTS and CDR2 YDEGEE. The V and J ends lost 3 bases and 7 bases, in that order; junction bases with no gene match: 15. This CDR3 is 17 amino acids long. CDR3 region: CASSYTLRGGALNEQFF. In nucleotides, the CDR3 is TGTGCCAGCAGCTATACCCTCCGGGGGGGGGCGCTTAATGAGCAGTTCTTC.

This chain links TRBV29-1 with TRBJ1-2, with 9 bases fitting TRBD1. Germline-derived CDR1 and CDR2 are SQVTM and ANQGSEA. The CDR3 length is 13 residues. J was trimmed by 5 bases and V by 4 bases; bases with no gene match: 5. The CDR3 nucleotides are TGCAGCGTTGCCGGGGACAGGGTTTATGGCTACACCTTC. Protein: CSVAGDRVYGYTF.

The sample holds one count of this clone. V is TRBV28 and J is TRBJ1-1; possible D gene TRBD1, 5 bases. The CDR3 has 14 amino acids. The germline V gene encodes CDR1 MDHEN and CDR2 SYDVKM. The V end was cut by 4 bases, the J end by 3 bases, with 12 bases between. The chain's CDR3 is CASSYETEDTEAFF. Written as DNA, the CDR3 is TGTGCCAGCAGTTATGAGACAGAAGACACTGAAGCTTTCTTT.

This chain connects TRBV29-1 to TRBJ1-2, with unresolved D. The CDR3 consists of 11 residues. Trimming took 4 bases from V and 6 from J, leaving 9 bases between them. In germline, CDR1 is SQVTM, CDR2 ANQGSEA. CDR3 residues: CSVGGGNGYTF. CDR3 nucleotides: TGCAGCGTTGGAGGAGGAAATGGCTACACCTTC. Full variable domain (remainder filled in from reference TRBV29-1 and TRBJ1-2): SAVISQKPSRDICQRGTSLTIQCQVDSQVTMMFWYRQQPGQSLTLIATANQGSEATYESGFVIDKFPISRPNLTFSTLTVSNMSPEDSSIYLCSVGGGNGYTFGSGTRLTVV.

Turning to this clone: Mismatch with germline at one junction end may stem from a read error. Other DNA sequences in this specimen translate into the identical CDR3. The rearrangement joins TRBV25-1 to TRBJ2-7; 8 nucleotides match TRBD1. CDR3 length: 14 amino acids. Looked up from germline, CDR1 is MGHDK and CDR2 is SYGVNS. In DNA, the CDR3 is TGCGCCAGCAGCCACCGGGACAGGACCTACGAGCAGTACTTC. Its translation is CASSHRDRTYEQYF.

V and J are TRBV2 and TRBJ1-1; the D is unclear. This CDR3 spans 11 amino acids. Germline V gene data show CDR1 as SNHLY and CDR2 as FYNNEI. V was shortened by 3 bases and J by 5 bases, with 4 bases between the two germline ends. CDR3 DNA: TGTGCCAGCAGTGAGAGGACTGAAGCTTTCTTT. This translates into CASSERTEAFF.

This chain joins TRBV5-6 and TRBJ1-6; no reliable D call. Trimming took off 1 base at V and 0 bases at J, with 14 bases between the two ends. CDR3 size: 18 residues. Germline assignment: CDR1 SGHDT and CDR2 YYEEEE. CDR3 nucleotides: TGTGCCAGCAGCTTGCTAGGCGGTCTAAGCTCCTATAATTCACCCCTCCACTTT. As protein: CASSLLGGLSSYNSPLHF.

The chain employs TRBV7-9 and TRBJ2-1, with TRBD2 matching 8 bases. Germline V lookup: CDR1 SEHNR, CDR2 FQNEAQ (reference sequence). Trimming cost V 4 bases and J 7 bases; bases outside gene matches: 9. The CDR3 covers 15 residues. The CDR3 coding sequence is TGTGCCAGCAGCTCTCCGGGGGGGCCGAGAAATGAGCAGTTCTTC. Translated, it gives CASSSPGGPRNEQFF.

The chain joins TRBV9 to TRBJ2-6; D unclear. This CDR3 is built from 17 residues. Between the trimmed V and J ends, which lost 3 bases and 0 bases, there was a span of 13 bases. CDR1 SGDLS and CDR2 YYNGEE come from the germline V gene. CDR3 coding DNA: TGTGCCAGCAGCGCCGCAAAGACTGCCTCTGGGGCCAACGTCCTGACTTTC. Protein: CASSAAKTASGANVLTF.

The chain joins TRBV7-9 to TRBJ2-1, with D maybe TRBD1 (6 bases). The CDR3 totals 14 residues. Germline V gives CDR1 SEHNR, CDR2 FQNEAQ (reference sequence). V was pared by 5 bases and J by 3 bases, with 11 bases between. The CDR3 spells CASSNDRHYNEQFF. The CDR3 nucleotides read TGTGCCAGCAGCAATGACAGGCACTACAATGAGCAGTTCTTC.

The rearrangement uses TRBV2 and TRBJ1-1; 8 nucleotides align to TRBD1. The CDR3 contains 17 residues. After removal of 7 bases from V and 0 bases from J, the junction contained 13 bases not matched to a gene. Germline V gene sequence: CDR1 SNHLY, CDR2 FYNNEI. The CDR3 sequence is CASMGTGRQGMNTEAFF. CDR3 DNA sequence: TGTGCCAGCATGGGGACAGGACGGCAAGGGATGAACACTGAAGCTTTCTTT.